This entry lists 14 T cell receptor beta chains sequenced from one sample in a study of CD8+CD57+ T cells in acquired aplastic anemia. Genomic DNA was employed as the template in profiling TCR beta VDJ and CDR3. TCRdb reprocessed the reads with MiXCR, giving one entry per CDR3 protein. The sample yields about 160,000 distinct CDR3 sequences, roughly 48% seen once. The sample was sorted CD4+, CD8+, or CD8+CD57+ T cells (not recorded which) from PBMCs. These receptor sequences come from a human donor in good health.

This clonotype was picked up many times. The chain couples TRBV20-1 to TRBJ2-7; 7 positions match TRBD2. The CDR3 is made up of 16 amino acids. Looked up from germline, CDR1 is DFQATT and CDR2 is SNEGSKA (reference sequence). With 6 bases clipped from V and 0 bases from J, the junction kept 14 bases outside the gene matches. DNA of the CDR3: TGCAGTGCCCCAGCGGGGCTAGCGACCATCTCCTACGAGCAGTACTTC. Translated: CSAPAGLATISYEQYF.

This chain connects TRBV15 to TRBJ2-3; D is unresolved. V gave up 3 bases and J gave up 9 bases, with 13 bases separating them. Per germline, CDR1 LNHNV and CDR2 YYDKDF (reference sequence). The CDR3 has 13 residues. CDR3 amino acids: CATSSVGLATQYF. The CDR3 coding sequence is TGTGCCACCAGCAGCGTGGGTCTCGCGACGCAGTATTTT.

V and J are TRBV20-1 and TRBJ2-1; 9 positions agree with TRBD2. CDR1 and CDR2 (germline): DFQATT, SNEGSKA (reference sequence). This CDR3 has 15 residues. Trimming at V came to 3 bases and at J to 8 bases, leaving 11 bases not matched to a gene. Here the CDR3 DNA reads TGCAGTGCTAGCCCGTCGCGGGGGGGAGTAGATGAGCAGTTCTTC. Translated, it gives CSASPSRGGVDEQFF.

The chain couples TRBV10-3 to TRBJ1-6; possible D gene TRBD1, 5 bases. V lost 10 bases and J 10 bases, leaving 23 bases between the germline ends. Germline V lookup: CDR1 ENHRY, CDR2 SYGVKD. This CDR3 is 15 amino acids long. CDR3 nucleotide sequence: TGTGCCACCTCAAACGGCGGGGGAGAAAAGTCACCCCTCCACTTT. This encodes CATSNGGGEKSPLHF.

This clonotype was recorded a few times. The chain is built from TRBV10-3 and TRBJ2-7; TRBD2 matches at 7 bases. The germline V gene encodes CDR1 ENHRY and CDR2 SYGVKD. Trimming removed 4 bases from V and 9 bases from J; junction bases left unmatched: 15. The CDR3 length is 15 residues. The CDR3 region is CAISASISSGVGQYF. As DNA, the CDR3 is TGTGCCATCAGTGCTAGCATTTCAAGCGGGGTAGGGCAGTACTTC.

The chain recombines TRBV2 with TRBJ2-1; D remains unclear. Trimming shortened V by 4 bases and J by 4 bases, and 5 bases separated the two germline ends. CDR3 size: 12 residues. Germline V gene lookup returns CDR1 SNHLY and CDR2 FYNNEI. The CDR3 DNA is TGTGCCAGCAGTGGAAAGTACAATGAGCAGTTCTTC. This sequence encodes CASSGKYNEQFF.

In its sample, this clonotype was seen a few times. V is TRBV12-5 and J is TRBJ2-1; TRBD2 might be the D (6 bases). The CDR3 is 15 amino acids. Trimming removed 3 bases from V and 3 bases from J, with 12 bases in between. Germline loops: CDR1 LGHNT, CDR2 FRNRAP. CDR3 sequence: CASGFGGANYNEQFF. In DNA form, the CDR3 reads TGTGCTAGTGGTTTCGGAGGGGCGAACTACAATGAGCAGTTCTTC.

For this clonotype: A much larger clone differs by one base, so this may be a read error. Given the absence of the conserved phenylalanine or tryptophan at the CDR3 end, a read error is likely. The CDR3 spells CASSQWGHVGEKLFL. The CDR3 DNA reads as TGTGCCAGCAGCCAGTGGGGACATGTCGGGGAAAAACTGTTTTTA. The chain combines TRBV14 with TRBJ1-4, with D maybe TRBD1 (6 bases). In germline, CDR1 is SGHDN, CDR2 FVKESK. The CDR3 loop spans 15 amino acids. Trimming left V 3 bases short and J 8 bases short, with 16 bases between.

This clonotype was counted ten times or more. The chain uses TRBV5-6 and TRBJ1-2, with 7 bases that match TRBD1. Germline values: CDR1 SGHDT, CDR2 YYEEEE. Trimming cost V 3 bases and J 6 bases; bases outside gene matches: 8. CDR3 length equals 14 residues. CDR3 nucleotide sequence: TGTGCCAGCAGCTATTTCGGGACAGAGGATGGCTACACCTTC. This codes for CASSYFGTEDGYTF.

Many counts were recorded for this clonotype. The chain carries TRBV15 and TRBJ2-2; no firm D call. Germline CDR1 LNHNV, CDR2 YYDKDF (reference sequence). The CDR3 consists of 12 residues. The ends were cut back, 7 bases at V and 5 bases at J, with 8 bases in the middle. CDR3 region: CATTNRTGELFF. CDR3 coding DNA: TGTGCCACCACCAACAGAACCGGGGAGCTGTTTTTT.

V and J are TRBV20-1 and TRBJ2-5, with 13 bases identical to TRBD2. CDR3 length: 15 amino acids. J lost 0 bases, V lost 3 bases, and 1 base had no gene match. CDR1 DFQATT and CDR2 SNEGSKA come from the germline V gene (reference sequence). The DNA of the CDR3 is TGCAGTGCTAGGGGGACTAGCGGGAACCAAGAGACCCAGTACTTC. It is translated as CSARGTSGNQETQYF.

The chain links TRBV7-9 to TRBJ2-7; 9 nucleotides match TRBD1. Trimming removed 5 bases from V and 10 bases from J; junction bases left unmatched: 6. This CDR3 comprises 12 residues. Germline-derived CDR1 and CDR2 are SEHNR and FQNEAQ (reference sequence). The CDR3 region is CASSTDRGGQYF. The DNA of the CDR3 is TGTGCCAGCAGCACGGACAGGGGAGGACAGTACTTC. Based on the CDR3 plus reference TRBV7-9 and TRBJ2-7, the full variable domain is DTGVSQNPRHKITKRGQNVTFRCDPISEHNRLYWYRQTLGQGPEFLTYFQNEAQLEKSRLLSDRFSAERPKGSFSTLEIQRTEQGDSAMYLCASSTDRGGQYFGPGTRLTVT.

J is TRBJ2-1 and V is TRBV10-2, with 8 bases aligning to TRBD1. Germline loops: CDR1 WSHSY, CDR2 SAAADI. V lost 6 bases, J lost 6 bases, and 10 bases stayed unmatched. The CDR3 spans 15 residues. CDR3 region: CASSDRTGRGNEQFF. The CDR3 nucleotides are TGCGCCAGCAGCGATCGGACAGGGCGCGGCAATGAGCAGTTCTTC.

This sequence joins TRBV19 and TRBJ1-6, with 9 nucleotides matching TRBD1. V dropped 1 base and J dropped 9; count of bases not matched to a gene: 4. The CDR3 loop spans 15 amino acids. Germline CDR1 reads LNHDA; CDR2 reads SQIVND (reference sequence). The CDR3 sequence is CASSIVGTGRSPLHF. Written as DNA, the CDR3 is TGTGCCAGTAGTATAGTAGGGACAGGGCGTTCACCCCTCCACTTT.